These 23 T cell receptor beta chains came from one sample sequenced in a study of lymphopenia after photon versus proton radiotherapy. Only in-frame clones appear in the TCRdb table, and some are missing; sequencing was by immunoSEQ multiplex PCR. Of more than 70,000 clones detected, 65% to 85% appear once; the ten largest clones hold under 1.5%. Here the sequenced sample was peripheral blood, taken from a patient treated with proton-based radiotherapy. The receptors here all came from a man aged 55 to 69 with pancreatic cancer.

V is TRBV11-2 and J is TRBJ2-7; D uncertain. CDR1 is SGHAT, CDR2 FQNNGV, per germline. This CDR3 contains 14 residues. The germline V and J ends were trimmed by 5 bases and 3 bases, with 14 bases remaining between them. The CDR3 DNA is TGTGCCAGCAGCGTCAGCATGGTGGGCTACGAGCAGTACTTC. Amino acids: CASSVSMVGYEQYF.

The chain couples TRBV13 to TRBJ1-5; D gene uncertain. Germline V gene lookup returns CDR1 PRHDT and CDR2 FYEKMQ (reference sequence). This CDR3 is 12 amino acids long. V was pared by 5 bases and J by 6 bases, with 8 bases between. CDR3 sequence: CASSPRGQPQHF. CDR3 nucleotide sequence: TGTGCCAGCAGCCCTCGGGGTCAGCCCCAGCATTTT.

This chain joins TRBV28 and TRBJ1-5, with D perhaps TRBD1 (5 bases). The CDR3 has 16 amino acids. Trimming removed 5 bases at V and 9 bases at J, with 23 bases between. Germline V CDR1 and CDR2: MDHEN, SYDVKM. The CDR3, as DNA: TGTGCCAGCAGTAGAGGGGACCTTCCCAGCCATCGGCCCCAGCATTTT. Its translation is CASSRGDLPSHRPQHF.

The V and J genes are TRBV15 and TRBJ1-1; TRBD1 matches at 7 bases. The V segment lost 5 bases and the J segment 0 bases; nucleotides outside the gene matches: 6. The V gene's germline CDR1 is LNHNV and CDR2 YYDKDF (reference sequence). The CDR3 contains 15 residues. CDR3 residues: CATSPKGGMNTEAFF. The CDR3 nucleotides are TGTGCCACCAGCCCGAAAGGGGGCATGAACACTGAAGCTTTCTTT.

The chain has TRBV6-1 and TRBJ2-7, with 8 positions matching TRBD1. The CDR3 length is 16 residues. With V trimmed by 1 base and J by 2 bases, 7 bases remained unmatched. Germline lookup yields CDR1 MNHNS and CDR2 SASEGT. DNA of the CDR3: TGTGCCAGCAGTGAAGAAACGGGACAGGCGCCCTACGAGCAGTACTTC. Translated, it gives CASSEETGQAPYEQYF.

The V gene is TRBV4-3, the J gene TRBJ2-3, with no clear D. V lost 2 bases to trimming and J lost 0 bases, with 12 bases between them. The CDR3 has 16 residues. Looked up from germline, CDR1 is LGHNA and CDR2 is YSLEER. This CDR3 reads CASSQTRISSTDTQYF. The CDR3 nucleotides are TGCGCCAGCAGCCAAACCAGGATCTCTAGCACAGATACGCAGTATTTT.

CDR3: CASSSSGPSGANVLTF. CDR3 bases: TGTGCCAGCAGCTCCTCCGGGCCCTCTGGGGCCAACGTCCTGACTTTC. The V call is TRBV7-2, the J call TRBJ2-6; D is undetermined. The V and J ends lost 4 bases and 0 bases respectively, with 10 bases between them. CDR1 and CDR2 from the germline V gene are SGHTA and FQGNSA. CDR3 size: 16 residues.

The chain links TRBV4-1 to TRBJ2-7; D unresolved. The V end lost 2 bases, the J end lost 4 bases, and 9 bases lay between the germline ends. This CDR3 is built from 13 residues. CDR1 MGHRA and CDR2 YSYEKL come from the germline V gene. CDR3 amino acids: CASSQFIAYEQYF. Here the CDR3 DNA reads TGCGCCAGCAGCCAATTCATTGCTTACGAGCAGTACTTC.

V and J are TRBV7-9 and TRBJ1-4, with TRBD1 as a possible D gene (5 bases). CDR1 is SEHNR, CDR2 FQNEAQ, per germline (reference sequence). This CDR3 spans 16 amino acids. The V gene lost 5 bases and the J gene lost 4 bases, with 17 bases spanning the gap. The CDR3 sequence is CASSTRVQGVNEKLFF. In DNA, the CDR3 is TGTGCCAGCAGCACTAGGGTTCAGGGCGTTAATGAAAAACTGTTTTTT.

A single count supports this clone. The chain links TRBV5-1 to TRBJ1-1, with a weak D call TRBD1 (5 bases). V lost 4 bases and J 1 base, leaving 11 bases between the germline ends. The germline gives CDR1 SGHRS, CDR2 YFSETQ. The CDR3 covers 14 residues. This chain's CDR3 is CASSPGGKNTEAFF. CDR3 coding DNA: TGCGCCAGCAGCCCCGGGGGGAAGAACACTGAAGCTTTCTTT.

To note about this clone: Other nucleotide sequences from this sample produce the same CDR3. The chain recombines TRBV5-1 with TRBJ2-1, with 9 bases fitting TRBD2. Germline CDR1 is SGHRS and CDR2 is YFSETQ. J lost 4 bases, V lost 0 bases, and 2 bases had no gene match. This CDR3 comprises 15 residues. DNA of the CDR3: TGCGCCAGCAGCTTGGGGCTAGCGGGATACAATGAGCAGTTCTTC. This translates into CASSLGLAGYNEQFF.

The chain recombines TRBV6-1 with TRBJ2-1; TRBD2 matches 7 bases. Germline assignment: CDR1 MNHNS and CDR2 SASEGT. J was trimmed by 2 bases and V by 6 bases; bases with no gene match: 7. This CDR3 contains 15 residues. The CDR3 region is CASRAPSGPYNEQFF. For the CDR3, the DNA is TGTGCCAGCAGGGCCCCTAGCGGCCCCTACAATGAGCAGTTCTTC.

This clone was seen a single time. The rearrangement joins TRBV10-1 to TRBJ2-4, with D uncertain. There are 15 residues in the CDR3. Deletions cut 8 bases from V and 0 bases from J, with 14 bases between. Germline lookup yields CDR1 WNHNN and CDR2 SYGVQD (reference sequence). The CDR3 nucleotides are TGCGCCAGCTCTCAAGAGATTATAGCCAAAAACATTCAGTACTTC. Residues: CASSQEIIAKNIQYF.

This clone was seen a few times. The rearrangement joins TRBV28 to TRBJ2-7; 9 bases are a match to TRBD1. Trimming took 4 bases from V and 7 from J; bases not matched to a gene: 11. The CDR3 covers 15 residues. In germline, CDR1 is MDHEN, CDR2 SYDVKM. CDR3 sequence reads: CASSSLGQGLGEQYF. The CDR3 DNA is TGTGCCAGCAGTTCCTTGGGACAGGGTTTGGGGGAGCAGTACTTC. The whole variable domain, filled in from reference TRBV28 and TRBJ2-7, reads DVKVTQSSRYLVKRTGEKVFLECVQDMDHENMFWYRQDPGLGLRLIYFSYDVKMKEKGDIPEGYSVSREKKERFSLILESASTNQTSMYLCASSSLGQGLGEQYFGPGTRLTVT.

This sequence joins TRBV19 and TRBJ2-1, with D possibly TRBD1 on 5 matching bases. Trimming left V 5 bases short and J 9 bases short, with 20 bases between. The CDR3 runs 15 residues. CDR1 and CDR2 from the germline V gene are LNHDA and SQIVND (reference sequence). The CDR3 is CASSPRPGQSGEQFF. CDR3 in DNA: TGTGCCAGTAGTCCACGACCCGGACAATCGGGTGAGCAGTTCTTC.

The gene calls are TRBV6-5 and TRBJ1-3; D is perhaps TRBD1 (5 bases). CDR1 is MNHEY and CDR2 is SVGAGI in the germline V gene. The V end was cut by 7 bases, the J end by 3 bases, with 13 bases between. The CDR3 contains 14 residues. CDR3: CASKAGVVGNTIYF. CDR3 in DNA: TGTGCCAGCAAAGCGGGGGTCGTTGGAAACACCATATATTTT.

CDR3 DNA sequence: TGTGCCAGCAGTGTATTGGGGGCGGTGATCCCCTATAATTCACCCCTCCACTTT. Its translation is CASSVLGAVIPYNSPLHF. V and J are TRBV2 and TRBJ1-6, with D possibly TRBD1 on 6 matching bases. This CDR3 comprises 18 residues. Germline CDR1 SNHLY, CDR2 FYNNEI. The V gene lost 4 bases and the J gene lost 2 bases, with 18 bases spanning the gap. The full variable domain, with the rest looked up from reference TRBV2 and TRBJ1-6, is EPEVTQTPSHQVTQMGQEVILRCVPISNHLYFYWYRQILGQKVEFLVSFYNNEISEKSEIFDDQFSVERPDGSNFTLKIRSTKLEDSAMYFCASSVLGAVIPYNSPLHFGNGTRLTVT.

The chain carries TRBV9 and TRBJ2-1; D remains unclear. Germline CDR1 and CDR2: SGDLS and YYNGEE. CDR3 size: 16 residues. V lost 0 bases and J 0 bases, leaving 10 bases between the germline ends. CDR3 in amino acids: CASSVAGGDSYNEQFF. The CDR3 bases are TGTGCCAGCAGCGTAGCGGGCGGAGACTCCTACAATGAGCAGTTCTTC.

Concerning this clone itself: A junction boundary mismatches the germline segment, possibly from a read error. The chain carries TRBV7-8 and TRBJ2-2; D uncertain. CDR1 and CDR2 (germline): SGHVS, FQNEAQ. The CDR3 has 12 residues. The CDR3 DNA is TGTGCCAGCAGCTTGAACCCCGGGGAGCTGTTTTTT. Its translation is CASSLNPGELFF.

The chain carries TRBV12-2 and TRBJ2-2; TRBD2, the D gene given by the table, was not confirmed from the DNA. TRBV12-2 is a pseudogene segment. This CDR3 contains 22 residues. The CDR3 nucleotides read TGTGCAAGTCGCTCTAGGCCCGTAGGACTAGCGGGAGGGCCGGCGGACACCGGGGAGCTGTTTTTT. Protein product: CASRSRPVGLAGGPADTGELFF.

The CDR3 region has the DNA TGTGCCAGCTCGCCCGACAGGGCTGAAGCTTTCTTT. This gives the protein CASSPDRAEAFF. The rearrangement joins TRBV18 to TRBJ1-1; the match to TRBD1 covers 7 bases. Germline CDR1 is KGHSH and CDR2 is LQKENI. This CDR3 is 12 amino acids long. V trimming: 6 bases; J trimming: 6 bases; junction bases outside the gene matches: 4.

V usage is TRBV27 and J usage is TRBJ1-4, with D perhaps TRBD1 (5 bases). Trimming removed 5 bases from V and 7 bases from J, with 17 bases in between. Looked up from germline, CDR1 is MNHEY and CDR2 is SMNVEV (reference sequence). The CDR3 spans 15 residues. The CDR3 is CASSLSGTWGEKLFF. The CDR3 DNA reads as TGTGCCAGCAGTCTGTCCGGGACTTGGGGTGAAAAACTGTTTTTT.

This clone was seen just once. J is TRBJ2-7 and V is TRBV6-1; no reliable D call. The CDR3 loop spans 13 amino acids. Germline V lookup: CDR1 MNHNS, CDR2 SASEGT. Trimming left V 10 bases short and J 3 bases short, with 16 bases between. The DNA of the CDR3 is TGTGCCACCCTTGGGGTTCCAATCTACGAGCAGTACTTC. This sequence encodes CATLGVPIYEQYF.